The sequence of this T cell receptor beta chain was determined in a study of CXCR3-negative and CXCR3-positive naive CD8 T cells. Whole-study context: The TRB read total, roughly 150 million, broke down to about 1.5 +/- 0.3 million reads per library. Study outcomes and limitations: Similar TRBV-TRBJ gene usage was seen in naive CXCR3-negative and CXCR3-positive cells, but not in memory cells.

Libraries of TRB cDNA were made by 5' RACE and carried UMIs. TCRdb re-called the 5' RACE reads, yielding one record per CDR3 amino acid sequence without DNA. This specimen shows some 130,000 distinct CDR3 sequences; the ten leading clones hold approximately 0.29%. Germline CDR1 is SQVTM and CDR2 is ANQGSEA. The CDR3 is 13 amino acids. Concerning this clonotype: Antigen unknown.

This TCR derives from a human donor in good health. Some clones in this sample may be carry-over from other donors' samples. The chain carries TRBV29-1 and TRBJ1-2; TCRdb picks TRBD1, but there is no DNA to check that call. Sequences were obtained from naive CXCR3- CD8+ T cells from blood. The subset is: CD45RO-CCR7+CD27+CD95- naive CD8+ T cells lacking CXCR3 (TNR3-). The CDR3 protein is CSVEGQGLYGYTF.